The 12 T cell receptor beta chains reported below all come from one sample, sequenced in a study of beta chain features in type 1 diabetes. Of the isolated RNA, all was reverse transcribed, and so the sequenced material was expressed TCRB transcripts. TCRdb keeps only in-frame clones here, not all; method: immunoSEQ multiplex PCR. Among hundreds of thousands of clones listed, 17% were seen once. The sequenced material came from naive CD4+ T cells from blood. The origin of the receptors is a woman younger than 35 in good health.

This clone was seen a handful of times. This CDR3 is also generated by other DNA sequences in the sample. The CDR3 DNA reads TGTGCCAGCAGTTACTCTCCTGCTAACTATGGCTACACCTTC. Amino acids: CASSYSPANYGYTF. The chain has TRBV6-5 and TRBJ1-2, with D unclear. The CDR3 consists of 14 residues. From germline, CDR1 is MNHEY and CDR2 SVGAGI. The V end lost 0 bases, the J end lost 0 bases, and 5 bases lay between the germline ends.

The chain recombines TRBV19 with TRBJ1-2; TRBD1 might be the D (5 bases). V was pared by 6 bases and J by 3 bases, with 23 bases between. CDR1 and CDR2 (germline): LNHDA, SQIVND (reference sequence). The CDR3 has 17 amino acids. The CDR3 is CASSTLPLRDSHYGYTF. The CDR3 DNA reads as TGTGCCAGTAGCACCCTTCCTCTCCGGGACTCTCACTATGGCTACACCTTC.

In this sample, this clone turned up a few times. This CDR3 reads CASSVIGQGPYEQYF. Here the CDR3 DNA reads TGTGCCAGTAGCGTTATTGGACAGGGACCCTACGAGCAGTACTTC. The chain links TRBV19 to TRBJ2-7, with TRBD1 identical over 8 bases. Germline loops: CDR1 LNHDA, CDR2 SQIVND (reference sequence). V was pared by 6 bases and J by 2 bases, with 9 bases of the junction left unmatched. The CDR3 has 15 amino acids.

This chain joins TRBV2 and TRBJ2-5, with 13 bases aligning to TRBD2. Germline lookup yields CDR1 SNHLY and CDR2 FYNNEI. The CDR3 length is 15 residues. Trimming at V came to 5 bases and at J to 5 bases, leaving 5 bases not matched to a gene. The CDR3, as DNA: TGTGCCAGCAGTTCTACTAGCGGGAGGGCCGAGACCCAGTACTTC. It is translated as CASSSTSGRAETQYF.

CDR3 amino acids: CATSTDRASVYTEAFF. In DNA form, the CDR3 reads TGTGCCACCAGCACGGACAGGGCGTCGGTGTACACTGAAGCTTTCTTT. The gene calls are TRBV15 and TRBJ1-1, with TRBD1 matching over 8 bases. Germline CDR1 reads LNHNV; CDR2 reads YYDKDF (reference sequence). The CDR3 is 16 amino acids. After removal of 4 bases from V and 3 bases from J, the junction contained 10 bases not matched to a gene.

V is TRBV19 and J is TRBJ2-1, with D perhaps matching TRBD1 (5 bases). The CDR3 spans 12 residues. The germline V and J ends were trimmed by 7 bases and 6 bases, with 10 bases remaining between them. Germline CDR1 LNHDA, CDR2 SQIVND (reference sequence). The CDR3 here is CASMHTGNEQFF. In DNA, the CDR3 is TGTGCCAGTATGCACACAGGCAATGAGCAGTTCTTC.

V gene TRBV5-1 combines with J gene TRBJ2-3, with unresolved D. The CDR3 contains 17 residues. V was cut by 4 bases and J by 6 bases, with 24 bases left in between. CDR1 SGHRS and CDR2 YFSETQ come from the germline V gene. CDR3 region: CASSRNNYQSQGDTQYF. The CDR3 coding sequence is TGCGCCAGCAGCCGTAACAACTACCAAAGCCAAGGGGATACGCAGTATTTT.

This clone appeared a few times. The same CDR3 is also encoded by other DNA sequences in this sample. This chain uses TRBV5-6 with TRBJ2-5; maybe TRBD1 (6 bases). The germline V gene encodes CDR1 SGHDT and CDR2 YYEEEE. The CDR3 is made up of 13 amino acids. Trimming removed 4 bases from V and 4 bases from J, with 11 bases in between. Here the CDR3 reads CASSLDSGETQYF. The CDR3 nucleotides read TGTGCCAGCAGCCTGGACAGCGGAGAGACCCAGTACTTC.

This clone has only a few counts. The chain uses TRBV18 and TRBJ2-5; TRBD2 matches 7 bases. CDR1 KGHSH and CDR2 LQKENI come from the germline V gene. The CDR3 loop spans 15 amino acids. V lost 1 base to trimming and J lost 2 bases; unmatched junction nucleotides: 4. The DNA of the CDR3 is TGTGCCAGCTCACCACGGGCGGGGGTGCAAGAGACCCAGTACTTC. Translated, it gives CASSPRAGVQETQYF.

This rearrangement joins TRBV19 to TRBJ2-5, with a possible D match to TRBD2 (5 bases). The germline gives CDR1 LNHDA, CDR2 SQIVND (reference sequence). Deletions cut 3 bases from V and 4 bases from J, with 12 bases between. This CDR3 region has 14 residues. CDR3 coding DNA: TGTGCCAGTAGTATTGAGGGTTATTCAGAGACCCAGTACTTC. Translating gives CASSIEGYSETQYF.

This clone has more than one count but fewer than ten. This chain joins TRBV18 and TRBJ2-1, with D hard to call. The germline CDR1 and CDR2 sequences are KGHSH and LQKENI. The V end was cut by 4 bases, the J end by 5 bases, with 15 bases between. The CDR3 has 15 amino acids. CDR3 sequence: CASSQTRTANNEQFF. The DNA for the CDR3 is TGTGCCAGCTCACAGACTCGGACGGCCAACAATGAGCAGTTCTTC. The whole variable domain, filled in from reference TRBV18 and TRBJ2-1, reads NAGVMQNPRHLVRRRGQEARLRCSPMKGHSHVYWYRQLPEEGLKFMVYLQKENIIDESGMPKERFSAEFPKEGPSILRIQQVVRGDSAAYFCASSQTRTANNEQFFGPGTRLTVL.

This clone was detected a few times. The chain recombines TRBV7-9 with TRBJ2-5; D may be TRBD1 or TRBD2 (6 bases each). Germline values: CDR1 SEHNR, CDR2 FQNEAQ (reference sequence). Trimming left V 6 bases short and J 2 bases short, with 16 bases between. This CDR3 is 15 amino acids long. The CDR3 loop is CASRPGAGGQETQYF. The CDR3 DNA is TGTGCCAGCAGACCGGGGGCCGGGGGACAAGAGACCCAGTACTTC.